This TCR beta chain was documented in a study of early T cells in non-severe SARS-CoV-2 infection. Looking at the study overall: Sequencing of bulk RNA from unsorted whole blood was done, without chain pairing. Study-level points and caveats: Matches to VDJdb favored anti-spike CD8 responses and missed private and CD4 specificities.

The protocol attached unique molecular identifiers to individual cDNA molecules. TCRdb processed the 5' RACE reads anew with MiXCR; each CDR3 protein has one entry. The table has about 71,000 distinct CDR3 sequences, about an eighth seen once. Remarks on this clonotype: Its antigen is undetermined.

The junction had 5 bases not matched to a gene; V was cut back by 6 bases and J by 4 bases. CDR3 length: 13 amino acids. Germline V gene lookup returns CDR1 SQVTM and CDR2 ANQGSEA. The V call is TRBV29-1, the J call TRBJ1-2; TRBD1 matches at 10 bases. The sequence was obtained from an adult who was a healthcare worker with PCR-confirmed SARS-CoV-2 infection or an uninfected control (not recorded which). Sequencing used whole blood. Written as DNA, the CDR3 is TGCAGCGTCTCGAGGACAGGGGGCTATGGCTACACCTTC. Translation gives CSVSRTGGYGYTF.